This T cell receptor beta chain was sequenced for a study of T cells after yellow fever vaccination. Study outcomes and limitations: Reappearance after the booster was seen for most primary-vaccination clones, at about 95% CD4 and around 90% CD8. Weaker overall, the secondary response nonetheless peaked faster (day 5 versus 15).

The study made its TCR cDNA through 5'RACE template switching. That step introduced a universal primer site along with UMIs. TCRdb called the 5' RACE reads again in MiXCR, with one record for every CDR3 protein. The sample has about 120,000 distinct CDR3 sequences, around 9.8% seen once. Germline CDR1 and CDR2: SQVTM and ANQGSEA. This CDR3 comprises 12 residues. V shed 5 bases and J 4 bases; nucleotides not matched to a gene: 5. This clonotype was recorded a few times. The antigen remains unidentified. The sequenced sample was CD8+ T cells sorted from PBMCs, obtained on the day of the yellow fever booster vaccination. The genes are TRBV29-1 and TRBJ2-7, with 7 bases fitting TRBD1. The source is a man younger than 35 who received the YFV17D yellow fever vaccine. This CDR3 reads CSVMGQRYEQYF. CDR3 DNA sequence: TGCAGCGTTATGGGACAGAGATACGAGCAGTACTTC.